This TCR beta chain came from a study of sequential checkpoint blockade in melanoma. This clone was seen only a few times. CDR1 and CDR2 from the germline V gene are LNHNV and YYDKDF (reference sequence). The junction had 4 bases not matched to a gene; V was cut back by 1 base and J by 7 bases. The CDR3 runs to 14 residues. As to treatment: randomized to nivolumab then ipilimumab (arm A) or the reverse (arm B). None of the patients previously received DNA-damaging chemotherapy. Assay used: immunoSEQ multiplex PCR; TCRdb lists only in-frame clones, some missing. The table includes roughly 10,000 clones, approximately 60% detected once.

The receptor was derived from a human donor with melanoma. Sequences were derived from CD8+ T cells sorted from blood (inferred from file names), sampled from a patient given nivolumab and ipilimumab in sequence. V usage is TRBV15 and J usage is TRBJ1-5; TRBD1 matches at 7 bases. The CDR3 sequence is CATSRGSGGQPQHF. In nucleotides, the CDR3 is TGTGCCACCAGCAGAGGCTCAGGGGGGCAGCCCCAGCATTTT.